Here is one TCR beta chain with its context. In assigning cohorts, the study relied on participant-reported clinical history. The table came from immunoSEQ multiplex PCR; TCRdb's copy has only in-frame clones and leaves some out. The sample carries approximately 280,000 clones, 90% recorded once. The sample comes from a study of blood T cell repertoires in COVID-19. Study information: Specimens from acute and convalescent COVID-19 originated in the United States, Italy and Spain.

Trimming removed 3 bases from V and 5 bases from J, with 7 bases in between. CDR1 and CDR2 from the germline V gene are MGHRA and YSYEKL. This CDR3 is 13 amino acids long. The V gene is TRBV4-1, the J gene TRBJ2-2; no clear D gene. Input material: PBMCs or T cells enriched from blood (not recorded which). This clonotype was sampled from a woman between 18 and 29 years old with acute COVID-19. The CDR3: CASSHHGTGELFF. The CDR3 coding sequence is TGCGCCAGCAGCCACCACGGGACCGGGGAGCTGTTTTTT.